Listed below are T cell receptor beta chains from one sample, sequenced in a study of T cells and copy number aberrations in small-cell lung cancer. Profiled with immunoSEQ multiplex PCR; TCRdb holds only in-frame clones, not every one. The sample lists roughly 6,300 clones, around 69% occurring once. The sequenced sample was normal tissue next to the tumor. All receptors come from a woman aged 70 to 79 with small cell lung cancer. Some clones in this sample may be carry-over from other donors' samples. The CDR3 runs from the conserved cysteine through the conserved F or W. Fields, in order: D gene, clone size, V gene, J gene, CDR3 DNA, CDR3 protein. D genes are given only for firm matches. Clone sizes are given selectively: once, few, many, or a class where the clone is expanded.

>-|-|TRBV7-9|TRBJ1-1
TGTGCCAGCAGTCACGGGGTGAACACTGAAGCTTTCTTT
CASSHGVNTEAFF
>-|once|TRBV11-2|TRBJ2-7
TGTGCCAGCAGCTTAGTATTGAGGGAAAGCTCCTACGAGCAGTACTTC
CASSLVLRESSYEQYF
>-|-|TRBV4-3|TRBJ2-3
TGCGCCAGCAGCCCAGAGGGAGATACGCAGTATTTT
CASSPEGDTQYF
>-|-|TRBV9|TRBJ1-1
TGTGCCAGCAGCGTAGGCCCGAACACTGAAGCTTTCTTT
CASSVGPNTEAFF
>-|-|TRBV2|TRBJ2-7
TGTGCCAGCAGTGCGGGTGAGCAGTACTTC
CASSAGEQYF
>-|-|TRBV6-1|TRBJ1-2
TGTGCCAGCAGTGCGCGCGGGGGACGGGGCTACACCTTC
CASSARGGRGYTF
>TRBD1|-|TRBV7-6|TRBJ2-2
TGTGCCAGCAGCGTACGCCCCCAGGGGGCTAACACCGGGGAGCTGTTTTTT
CASSVRPQGANTGELFF
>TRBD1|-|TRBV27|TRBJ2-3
TGTGCCAGCAGGGTCAGGGGGCTAGGCACAGATACGCAGTATTTT
CASRVRGLGTDTQYF
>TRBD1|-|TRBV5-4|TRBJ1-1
TGTGCCAGCAGCCAGGACAGGGCGGGTGAAGCTTTCTTT
CASSQDRAGEAFF
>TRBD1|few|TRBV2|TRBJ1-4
TGTGCCAGCAGCGTGCCGGGACAGGGGTTCGTTAATGAAAAACTGTTTTTT
CASSVPGQGFVNEKLFF
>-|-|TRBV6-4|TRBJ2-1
TGTGCCAGCAGTCGGTCACGGGGTTTTGTTAATGAGCAGTTCTTC
CASSRSRGFVNEQFF
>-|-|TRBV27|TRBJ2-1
TGTGCCAGCAGTCCCTCGAGGGCTTCAATGGAGCAGTTCTTC
CASSPSRASMEQFF
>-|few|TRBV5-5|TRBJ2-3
TGTGCCAGCAGCCCGCACTCAGGAGGGTCCACAGATACGCAGTATTTT
CASSPHSGGSTDTQYF
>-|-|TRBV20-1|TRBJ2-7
TGCAGTGCTAAGGGGAGGAACGAGCAGTACTTC
CSAKGRNEQYF
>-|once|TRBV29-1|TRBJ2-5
TGCAGCGTTGGAGTTGGGGGAGGAGGGGAGACCCAGTACTTC
CSVGVGGGGETQYF
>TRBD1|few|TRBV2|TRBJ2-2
TGTGCCAGCAGAAATCGACAGGGGCAGAGCGGGGAGCTGTTTTTT
CASRNRQGQSGELFF
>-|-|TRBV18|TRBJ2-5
TGTGCCAGCTCACAACAGGGAGGAGAGACCCAGTACTTC
CASSQQGGETQYF
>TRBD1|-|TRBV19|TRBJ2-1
TGTGCCAGTAGCCCGTTTCCAGGGGGCCTCTACAATGAGCAGTTCTTC
CASSPFPGGLYNEQFF
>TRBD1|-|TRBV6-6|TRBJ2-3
TGTGCCAGCAGTTACTCTCGGACAGGGGGAGCAGATACGCAGTATTTT
CASSYSRTGGADTQYF
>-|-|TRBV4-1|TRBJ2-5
TGCGCCAGCAGCCAAAATAAGGAGACCCAGTACTTC
CASSQNKETQYF
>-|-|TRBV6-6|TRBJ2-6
TGTGCCAGCCATTCTGGGGCCAACGTCCTGACTTTC
CASHSGANVLTF
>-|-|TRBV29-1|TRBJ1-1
TGCAGCGTTTATGGCCGGGTGGCAGGGGATACTGAAGCTTTCTTT
CSVYGRVAGDTEAFF
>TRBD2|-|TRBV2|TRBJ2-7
TGTGCCAGGGGACTAGCGGGAGTGGGAAACGAGCAGTACTTC
CARGLAGVGNEQYF
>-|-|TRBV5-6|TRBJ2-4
TGTGCCAGCAGCTTGGGAGGAGGAAACATTCAGTACTTC
CASSLGGGNIQYF
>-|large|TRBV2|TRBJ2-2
TGTGCCAGCAGGGAACAGGGACCCGGGGAGCTGTTTTTT
CASREQGPGELFF
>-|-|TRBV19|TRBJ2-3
TGTGCCAGTAGTATGGGCGACATTAGCACAGATACGCAGTATTTT
CASSMGDISTDTQYF
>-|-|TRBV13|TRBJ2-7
TGTGCCAGCAGCAACTCTCGTAGCTCCTACGAGCAGTACTTC
CASSNSRSSYEQYF
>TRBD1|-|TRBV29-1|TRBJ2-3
TGCAGCGTGTGGGGACAGAGCGGAGATACGCAGTATTTT
CSVWGQSGDTQYF
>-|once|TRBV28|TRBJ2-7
TGTGCTAGCAGTTTCCTCACTAGATATGTCGAGCAGTACTTC
CASSFLTRYVEQYF
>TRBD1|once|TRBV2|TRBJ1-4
TGTGCCAGCTCCGGGACAGGGGTGGAAAAACTGTTTTTT
CASSGTGVEKLFF
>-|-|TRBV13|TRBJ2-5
TGTGCCAGCAGCTCCGAGGGGGGGGGCGCGTTGGAGACCCAGTACTTC
CASSSEGGGALETQYF
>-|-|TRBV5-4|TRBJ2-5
TGTGCCAGCAGCTTCCGACTGGCCGAGACCCAGTACTTC
CASSFRLAETQYF
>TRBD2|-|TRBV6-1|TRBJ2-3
TGTGCCAGCAGTGAAGCCGCCAAACTAGCGGGAGTGGTAGATACGCAGTATTTT
CASSEAAKLAGVVDTQYF
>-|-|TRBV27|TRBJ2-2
TGTGCCAGCAGTCGGGAGAACACCGGGGAGCTGTTTTTT
CASSRENTGELFF
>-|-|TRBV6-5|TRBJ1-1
TGTGCCAGCAGTTATTCGGGGGGCCCCACTGAAGCTTTCTTT
CASSYSGGPTEAFF
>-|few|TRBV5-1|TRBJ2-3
TGCGCCAGCATGGAGGGGACACTTAGCACAGATACGCAGTATTTT
CASMEGTLSTDTQYF
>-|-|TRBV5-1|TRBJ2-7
TGCGCCAGCAGCTTCGGTACGAGCGAGCAGTACTTC
CASSFGTSEQYF
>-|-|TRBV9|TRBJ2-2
TGTGCCAGCAGCCCATCGGACCACAACACCGGGGAGCTGTTTTTT
CASSPSDHNTGELFF
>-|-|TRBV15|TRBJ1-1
TGTGCCACCAGCAGAGCCTATGGGACTGAAGCTTTCTTT
CATSRAYGTEAFF
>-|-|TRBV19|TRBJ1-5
TGTGCCAGTATCCAAAGCTATAGCAATCAGCCCCAGCATTTT
CASIQSYSNQPQHF
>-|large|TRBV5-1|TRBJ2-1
TGCGCCAGCAGCTTGTTCTCCTACAATGAGCAGTTCTTC
CASSLFSYNEQFF
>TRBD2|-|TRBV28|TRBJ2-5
TGTGCCAGCAGCCCCGGACTAGCGAGAGTTTGGAAGGAGACCCAGTACTTC
CASSPGLARVWKETQYF